The 25 T cell receptor beta chains below come from one sample, sequenced in a study of T cell repertoires in cytomegalovirus infection (dated by TCRdb to about 2019). Sequencing was carried out with an Illumina HiSeq 1500. The public reads were reanalyzed by TCRdb: fastp trimming at Q25, MiXCR alignment, in-frame beta chains only. For every CDR3 protein sequence, its rows merge into one entry that carries the most common genes and DNA. A total of just under 300,000 distinct CDR3 sequences appear in this sample, around 10% of them only once. The ten largest account for around 2.5% of the sample. Sequenced: PBMCs. These receptors all come from a human donor in good health (CMV status not recorded). Some clones in this sample may be carry-over from other donors' samples.

The chain recombines TRBV6-2 or TRBV6-3 with TRBJ1-1; the D is unclear. The CDR3 is made up of 12 amino acids. Trimming removed 6 bases from V and 5 bases from J, with 10 bases in between. Germline CDR1 and CDR2: MNHEY and SVGEGT. CDR3 bases: TGTGCCAGCAGAGATAGGAGGACTGAAGCTTTCTTT. This sequence encodes CASRDRRTEAFF.

Many counts were recorded for this clonotype. The chain carries TRBV29-1 and TRBJ2-5; D is ambiguous. The CDR3 spans 11 residues. Trimming took 4 bases from V and 4 from J, leaving 7 bases between them. Germline CDR1 reads SQVTM; CDR2 reads ANQGSEA. The CDR3 reads CSVGESETQYF. The CDR3 DNA reads as TGCAGCGTTGGGGAATCAGAGACCCAGTACTTC. The full variable domain, completed using reference TRBV29-1 and TRBJ2-5, is SAVISQKPSRDICQRGTSLTIQCQVDSQVTMMFWYRQQPGQSLTLIATANQGSEATYESGFVIDKFPISRPNLTFSTLTVSNMSPEDSSIYLCSVGESETQYFGPGTRLLVL.

This clonotype occurred many times. The rearrangement links TRBV7-2 to TRBJ1-1; unclear D gene. Germline values: CDR1 SGHTA, CDR2 FQGNSA. The CDR3 runs to 14 residues. Between the trimmed V and J ends, which lost 4 bases and 3 bases, there was a span of 12 bases. The CDR3 DNA follows: TGTGCCAGCAGCTCAAGTACTAAGGACACTGAAGCTTTCTTT. This encodes CASSSSTKDTEAFF.

The table lists this clonotype with many counts. V usage is TRBV28 and J usage is TRBJ1-2; 9 positions agree with TRBD1. Germline CDR1 is MDHEN and CDR2 is SYDVKM. The CDR3 totals 11 residues. With 9 bases clipped from V and 8 bases from J, the junction kept 4 bases outside the gene matches. CDR3 sequence reads: CASRQGVGYTF. CDR3 nucleotides: TGTGCCAGTAGACAGGGGGTGGGCTACACCTTC.

This clonotype was found a few times. The chain is built from TRBV29-1 and TRBJ1-2, with 8 bases identical to TRBD1. Germline V gives CDR1 SQVTM, CDR2 ANQGSEA. J gave up 8 bases and V 4 bases, and 9 bases lay outside the gene matches. This CDR3 is built from 13 residues. In nucleotides, the CDR3 is TGCAGCGTTGCGGACAGGGAGAAGGGGGGCTACACCTTC. Translation: CSVADREKGGYTF.

DNA of the CDR3: TGTGCCAGCACACCCGGGGGCGGTGTTTATGGCTACACCTTC. Its protein is CASTPGGGVYGYTF. V and J are TRBV7-4 and TRBJ1-2, with a tentative D call TRBD1 (6 bases). CDR1 is SGHVT and CDR2 is SQSDAQ in the germline V gene. The CDR3 is 14 amino acids. V shed 7 bases and J shed 5 bases, with 17 bases lying between them.

The J gene is TRBJ1-5, the V gene TRBV20-1; TRBD1 matches at 8 bases. The CDR3 extends over 16 amino acids. V gave up 4 bases and J gave up 2 bases; unmatched junction bases: 10. The germline CDR1 and CDR2 sequences are DFQATT and SNEGSKA (reference sequence). In DNA form, the CDR3 reads TGCAGTGCTACCGACAGGGGCCGGGACGGCAATCAGCCCCAGCATTTT. This codes for CSATDRGRDGNQPQHF.

This clonotype was recorded many times. This sequence joins TRBV5-5 and TRBJ2-3; 8 bases fit TRBD1. The CDR3 is 15 amino acids. J was trimmed by 3 bases and V by 3 bases; bases with no gene match: 6. Germline CDR1 reads SGHKS; CDR2 reads YYEKEE (reference sequence). This chain's CDR3 is CASSSRTGLTDTQYF. The CDR3 DNA reads as TGTGCCAGCAGCTCGAGGACAGGGTTGACAGATACGCAGTATTTT.

Many counts were recorded for this clonotype. The gene calls are TRBV18 and TRBJ1-1, with D perhaps TRBD1 (6 bases). This CDR3 has 14 residues. V lost 6 bases and J 1 base, leaving 12 bases between the germline ends. In germline, CDR1 is KGHSH, CDR2 LQKENI. The CDR3: CASSPKTGNTEAFF. The CDR3, as DNA: TGTGCCAGCTCCCCGAAGACAGGGAACACTGAAGCTTTCTTT.

This clonotype was counted at least ten times. The gene calls are TRBV7-6 and TRBJ2-3; tentatively, D is TRBD2 (5 bases). This CDR3 comprises 15 residues. The germline V gene encodes CDR1 SGHVS and CDR2 FNYEAQ. V lost 2 bases and J 0 bases, leaving 9 bases between the germline ends. The CDR3, as DNA: TGTGCCAGCAGCTTAAGAGGGTTGAGCACAGATACGCAGTATTTT. Amino acids: CASSLRGLSTDTQYF.

This clonotype was detected ten times or more. The chain joins TRBV12-3 or TRBV12-4 to TRBJ1-5, with D uncertain. The CDR3 spans 15 residues. The V gene lost 1 base and the J gene lost 0 bases, with 7 bases spanning the gap. The CDR3 here is CASSLGRPSNQPQHF. CDR3 DNA sequence: TGTGCCAGCAGTTTAGGGAGACCTAGCAATCAGCCCCAGCATTTT.

This clonotype came up a few times. V and J are TRBV6-2 or TRBV6-3 and TRBJ2-7; TRBD2 might be the D (6 bases). V was shortened by 2 bases and J by 4 bases, with 27 bases between the two germline ends. This CDR3 region has 19 residues. Germline V gives CDR1 MNHEY, CDR2 SVGEGT. The CDR3 coding sequence is TGTGCCAGCAGTTACGAGCCGGGACTCCGAAGAGGAACTATTTACGAGCAGTACGTC. Protein product: CASSYEPGLRRGTIYEQYV.

The chain employs TRBV4-1 and TRBJ1-1; D might be TRBD1 (5 bases). There are 17 residues in the CDR3. Trimming took off 3 bases at V and 0 bases at J, with 17 bases between the two ends. Germline-derived CDR1 and CDR2 are MGHRA and YSYEKL. The CDR3 region has the DNA TGCGCCAGCAGCCACCTCAGTGGGGGGGGATTGAACACTGAAGCTTTCTTT. It specifies CASSHLSGGGLNTEAFF.

This clonotype has ten or more counts. V and J are TRBV7-9 and TRBJ1-2; 7 nucleotides line up with TRBD1. Trimming at V came to 5 bases and at J to 8 bases, leaving 11 bases not matched to a gene. The CDR3 has 14 residues. From germline, CDR1 is SEHNR and CDR2 FQNEAQ (reference sequence). DNA for the CDR3: TGTGCCAGCAGCGCCTGGGACAGAACAAGCGGCTACACCTTC. Amino acids: CASSAWDRTSGYTF.

This clonotype was seen at least ten times. The chain links TRBV11-2 to TRBJ1-5; weak D call: TRBD1 (5 bases). This CDR3 region has 12 residues. Trimming stripped 0 bases from V and 9 bases from J, with 6 bases between. In germline, CDR1 is SGHAT, CDR2 FQNNGV. CDR3 in DNA: TGTGCCAGCAGCTTAGATGGGGGGCCCCAGCATTTT. Protein: CASSLDGGPQHF.

The V gene is TRBV6-5, the J gene TRBJ2-4; 8 nucleotides match TRBD1. Germline V lookup: CDR1 MNHEY, CDR2 SVGAGI. V gave up 0 bases and J gave up 6 bases; unmatched junction bases: 1. This CDR3 comprises 14 residues. The CDR3 sequence is CASSYSGTGNIQYF. In DNA, the CDR3 is TGTGCCAGCAGTTACTCGGGGACAGGAAACATTCAGTACTTC.

This clonotype has a count of ten or more. This rearrangement joins TRBV5-6 to TRBJ2-2; the match to TRBD1 covers 9 bases. Trimming removed 4 bases from V and 7 bases from J; junction bases left unmatched: 8. CDR1 and CDR2 from the germline V gene are SGHDT and YYEEEE. The CDR3 has 15 residues. The CDR3 DNA follows: TGTGCCAGCAGCAGGACAGGGGAGGGAATCGGGGAGCTGTTTTTT. It translates to CASSRTGEGIGELFF.

This clonotype was recorded at least ten times. The chain uses TRBV28 and TRBJ1-2, with TRBD1 matching 11 bases. Trimming took 4 bases from V and 1 from J; bases not matched to a gene: 11. Per the germline V gene, CDR1 is MDHEN and CDR2 is SYDVKM. The CDR3 consists of 18 residues. The CDR3 reads CASSSYGGTGGNNYGYTF. CDR3 bases: TGTGCCAGCAGTTCCTATGGGGGGACAGGGGGAAATAACTATGGCTACACCTTC.

This clonotype was counted at least ten times. The rearrangement links TRBV7-2 to TRBJ2-5; D could derive from TRBD1 or TRBD2 (5 bases each). Trimming took off 2 bases at V and 1 base at J, with 11 bases between the two ends. The length of the CDR3 is 15 residues. Germline CDR1 reads SGHTA; CDR2 reads FQGNSA. The DNA for the CDR3 is TGTGCCAGCAGCTTAAGGGGCGGGCGCCAAGAGACCCAGTACTTC. Its translation: CASSLRGGRQETQYF.

This clonotype came up many times. This chain joins TRBV2 and TRBJ2-1; 9 bases line up with TRBD2. The length of the CDR3 is 16 residues. CDR1 is SNHLY and CDR2 is FYNNEI in the germline V gene. V lost 5 bases to trimming and J lost 0 bases; unmatched junction nucleotides: 5. CDR3 bases: TGTGCCAGCAGTAGCGGGGGGCGAAGCTCCTACAATGAGCAGTTCTTC. Translation: CASSSGGRSSYNEQFF.

This chain joins TRBV14 and TRBJ2-1, with TRBD1 identical over 7 bases. Germline CDR1 SGHDN, CDR2 FVKESK. The CDR3 extends over 16 amino acids. The J segment lost 0 bases and the V segment lost 0 bases, leaving 2 bases of the junction unmatched. CDR3 sequence reads: CASSQDWDSSYNEQFF. In DNA, the CDR3 is TGTGCCAGCAGCCAAGATTGGGACAGCTCCTACAATGAGCAGTTCTTC.

In its sample, this clonotype was seen a few times. The chain recombines TRBV7-9 with TRBJ2-5; D is unclear. V was pared by 3 bases and J by 7 bases, with 9 bases between. Germline V CDR1 and CDR2: SEHNR, FQNEAQ (reference sequence). The CDR3 totals 12 residues. Here the CDR3 reads CASSLDGWTQYF. The CDR3 DNA is TGTGCCAGCAGCTTGGACGGTTGGACCCAGTACTTC.

This clonotype was counted ten times or more. The rearrangement uses TRBV10-3 and TRBJ1-4; D unclear. This CDR3 spans 14 amino acids. CDR1 and CDR2 from the germline V gene are ENHRY and SYGVKD. With 3 bases removed from V and 8 bases from J, the gap between germline ends came to 13 bases. CDR3 sequence: CAISDNREREKLFF. The CDR3 nucleotides are TGTGCCATCAGTGATAACCGAGAGAGGGAAAAACTGTTTTTT.

This clonotype was seen repeatedly, ten times or more. The rearrangement links TRBV28 to TRBJ1-6; D perhaps matches TRBD1 (5 bases). The CDR3 length is 12 residues. Germline CDR1 MDHEN, CDR2 SYDVKM. Between the trimmed V and J ends, which lost 6 bases and 9 bases, there was a span of 9 bases. The CDR3 DNA is TGTGCCAGCAGCCCTAGGGGTTCACCCCTCCACTTT. Protein sequence: CASSPRGSPLHF. Full variable domain (remainder filled in from reference TRBV28 and TRBJ1-6): DVKVTQSSRYLVKRTGEKVFLECVQDMDHENMFWYRQDPGLGLRLIYFSYDVKMKEKGDIPEGYSVSREKKERFSLILESASTNQTSMYLCASSPRGSPLHFGNGTRLTVT.

This clonotype was seen at least ten times. V and J are TRBV29-1 and TRBJ2-3; 9 nucleotides align to TRBD1. Looked up from germline, CDR1 is SQVTM and CDR2 is ANQGSEA. With V trimmed by 1 base and J by 6 bases, 2 bases remained unmatched. The CDR3 consists of 13 residues. The CDR3 region has the DNA TGCAGCGTTGAAGGGACAGGGGAGGATACGCAGTATTTT. Protein sequence: CSVEGTGEDTQYF.